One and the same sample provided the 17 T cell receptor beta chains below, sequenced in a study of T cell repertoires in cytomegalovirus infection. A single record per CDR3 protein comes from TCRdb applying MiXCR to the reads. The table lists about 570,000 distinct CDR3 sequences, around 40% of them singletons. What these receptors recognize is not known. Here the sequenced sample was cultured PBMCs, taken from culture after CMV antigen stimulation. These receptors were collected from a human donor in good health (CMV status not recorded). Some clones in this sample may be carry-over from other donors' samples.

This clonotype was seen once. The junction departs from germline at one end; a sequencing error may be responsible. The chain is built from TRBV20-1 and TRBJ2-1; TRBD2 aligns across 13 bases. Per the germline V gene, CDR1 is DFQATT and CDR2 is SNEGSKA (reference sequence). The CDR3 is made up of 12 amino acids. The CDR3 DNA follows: TGCAGTGCTCATTGGACTAGCGGGAGCTACCTCTTC. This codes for CSAHWTSGSYLF.

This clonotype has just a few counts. CDR3 in DNA: TGTGCCAGCAGCACTAAGGGACTATCCACCGGGGAGCTGTTTTTT. Amino acids: CASSTKGLSTGELFF. The chain couples TRBV7-2 to TRBJ2-2, with 7 bases aligning to TRBD2. The CDR3 loop spans 15 amino acids. The germline CDR1 and CDR2 sequences are SGHTA and FQGNSA. Trimming took 5 bases from V and 4 from J; bases not matched to a gene: 7. Filled out from reference TRBV7-2 and TRBJ2-2, the complete variable domain reads GAGVSQSPSNKVTEKGKDVELRCDPISGHTALYWYRQSLGQGLEFLIYFQGNSAPDKSGLPSDRFSAERTGGSVSTLTIQRTQQEDSAVYLCASSTKGLSTGELFFGEGSRLTVL.

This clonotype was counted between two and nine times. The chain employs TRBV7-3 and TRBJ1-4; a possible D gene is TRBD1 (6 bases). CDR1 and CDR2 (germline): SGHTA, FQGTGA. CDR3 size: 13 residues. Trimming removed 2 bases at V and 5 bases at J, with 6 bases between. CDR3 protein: CASSLQGNEKLFF. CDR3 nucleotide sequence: TGTGCCAGCAGCTTACAGGGGAATGAAAAACTGTTTTTT.

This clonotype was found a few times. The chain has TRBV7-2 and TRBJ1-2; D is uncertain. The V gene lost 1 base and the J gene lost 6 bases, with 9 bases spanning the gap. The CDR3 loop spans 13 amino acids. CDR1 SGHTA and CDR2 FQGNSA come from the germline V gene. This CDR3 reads CASSLGWGNGYTF. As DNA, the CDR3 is TGTGCCAGCAGCTTAGGCTGGGGTAATGGCTACACCTTC.

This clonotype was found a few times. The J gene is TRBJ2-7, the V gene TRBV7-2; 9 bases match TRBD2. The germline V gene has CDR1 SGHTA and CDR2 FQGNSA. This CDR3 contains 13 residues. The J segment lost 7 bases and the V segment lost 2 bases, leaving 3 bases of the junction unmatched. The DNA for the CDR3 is TGTGCCAGCAGCTTACTAGCGGGACAAGAGCAGTACTTC. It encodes CASSLLAGQEQYF.

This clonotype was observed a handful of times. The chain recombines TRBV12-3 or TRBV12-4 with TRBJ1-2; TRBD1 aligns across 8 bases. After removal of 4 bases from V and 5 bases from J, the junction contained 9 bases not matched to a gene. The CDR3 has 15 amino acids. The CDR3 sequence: CASSYGRDRGYGYTF. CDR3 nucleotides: TGTGCCAGCAGTTACGGCCGCGACAGGGGTTATGGCTACACCTTC.

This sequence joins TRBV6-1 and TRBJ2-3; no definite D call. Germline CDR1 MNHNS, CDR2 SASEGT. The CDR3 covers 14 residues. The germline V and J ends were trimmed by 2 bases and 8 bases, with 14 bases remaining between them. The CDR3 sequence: CASSESSRGATQYF. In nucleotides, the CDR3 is TGTGCCAGCAGTGAATCCAGCCGAGGAGCTACGCAGTATTTT.

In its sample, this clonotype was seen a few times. The CDR3 loop reads CASSAGQGDSNEQFF. In DNA, the CDR3 is TGTGCCAGCAGCGCGGGACAGGGGGACTCGAATGAGCAGTTCTTC. J is TRBJ2-1 and V is TRBV11-3; 11 nucleotides match TRBD1. J gave up 7 bases and V 5 bases, and 7 bases lay outside the gene matches. The CDR3 has 15 residues. Per the germline V gene, CDR1 is SGHNT and CDR2 is YENEEA.

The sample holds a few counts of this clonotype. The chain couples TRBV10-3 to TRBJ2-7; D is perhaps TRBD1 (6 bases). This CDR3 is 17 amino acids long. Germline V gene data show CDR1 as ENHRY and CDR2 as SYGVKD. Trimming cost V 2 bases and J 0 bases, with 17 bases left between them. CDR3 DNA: TGTGCCATCAGTGAGCGTAGATCAGGGGCTCCCTCCTACGAGCAGTACTTC. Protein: CAISERRSGAPSYEQYF.

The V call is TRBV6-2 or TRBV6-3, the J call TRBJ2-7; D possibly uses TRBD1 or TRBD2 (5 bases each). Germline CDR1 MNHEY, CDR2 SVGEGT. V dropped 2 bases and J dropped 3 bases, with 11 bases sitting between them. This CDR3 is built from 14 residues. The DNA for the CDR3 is TGTGCCAGCAGTTACGAGGGGCCGGACTACGAGCAGTACTTC. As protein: CASSYEGPDYEQYF.

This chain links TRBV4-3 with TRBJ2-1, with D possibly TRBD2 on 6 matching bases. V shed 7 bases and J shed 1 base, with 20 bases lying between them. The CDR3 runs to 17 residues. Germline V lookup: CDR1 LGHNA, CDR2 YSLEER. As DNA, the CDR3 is TGCGCCAGCAAACCCACTATAATAGCGGTTTCCTACAATGAGCAGTTCTTC. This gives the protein CASKPTIIAVSYNEQFF.

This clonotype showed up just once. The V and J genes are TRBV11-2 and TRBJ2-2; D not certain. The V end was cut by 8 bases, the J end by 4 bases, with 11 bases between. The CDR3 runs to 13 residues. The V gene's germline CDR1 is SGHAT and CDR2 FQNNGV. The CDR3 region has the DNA TGTGCCAGCTACGGGTTACCCACCGGGGAGCTGTTTTTT. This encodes CASYGLPTGELFF.

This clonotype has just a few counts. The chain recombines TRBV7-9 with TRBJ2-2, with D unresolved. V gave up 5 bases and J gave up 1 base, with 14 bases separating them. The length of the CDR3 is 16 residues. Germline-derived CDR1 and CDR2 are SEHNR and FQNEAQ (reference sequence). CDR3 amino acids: CASSPRKMMNTGELFF. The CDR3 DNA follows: TGTGCCAGCAGCCCCCGTAAGATGATGAACACCGGGGAGCTGTTTTTT.

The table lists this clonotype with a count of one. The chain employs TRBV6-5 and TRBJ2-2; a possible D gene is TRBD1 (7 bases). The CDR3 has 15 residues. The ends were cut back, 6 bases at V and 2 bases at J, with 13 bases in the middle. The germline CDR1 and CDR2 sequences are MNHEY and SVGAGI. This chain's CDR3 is CASRGGDSNTGELFF. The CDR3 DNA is TGTGCCAGCAGGGGCGGGGACAGCAACACCGGGGAGCTGTTTTTT.

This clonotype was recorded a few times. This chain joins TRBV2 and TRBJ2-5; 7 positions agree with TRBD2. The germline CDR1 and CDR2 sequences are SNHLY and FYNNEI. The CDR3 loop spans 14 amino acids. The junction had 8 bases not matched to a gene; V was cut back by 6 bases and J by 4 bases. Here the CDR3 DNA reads TGTGCCAGCAGGACATCGACTAGCCCAGAGACCCAGTACTTC. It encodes CASRTSTSPETQYF. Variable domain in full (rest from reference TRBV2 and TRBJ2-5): EPEVTQTPSHQVTQMGQEVILRCVPISNHLYFYWYRQILGQKVEFLVSFYNNEISEKSEIFDDQFSVERPDGSNFTLKIRSTKLEDSAMYFCASRTSTSPETQYFGPGTRLLVL.

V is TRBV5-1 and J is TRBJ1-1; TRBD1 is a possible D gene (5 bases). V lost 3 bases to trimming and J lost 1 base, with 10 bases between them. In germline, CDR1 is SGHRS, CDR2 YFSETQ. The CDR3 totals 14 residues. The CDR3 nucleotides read TGCGCCAGCAGCTCGGGACGGAGGAACACTGAAGCTTTCTTT. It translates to CASSSGRRNTEAFF. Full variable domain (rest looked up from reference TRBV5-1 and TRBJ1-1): KAGVTQTPRYLIKTRGQQVTLSCSPISGHRSVSWYQQTPGQGLQFLFEYFSETQRNKGNFPGRFSGRQFSNSRSEMNVSTLELGDSALYLCASSSGRRNTEAFFGQGTRLTVV.

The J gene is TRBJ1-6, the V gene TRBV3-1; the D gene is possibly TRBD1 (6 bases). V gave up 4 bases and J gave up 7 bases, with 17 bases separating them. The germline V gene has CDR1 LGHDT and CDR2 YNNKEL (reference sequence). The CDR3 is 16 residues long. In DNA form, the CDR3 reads TGTGCCAGCAGCCTCAAGAAGGGGGTAAAAAATTCACCCCTCCACTTT. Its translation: CASSLKKGVKNSPLHF.